These 20 T cell receptor beta chains were sequenced from one sample in a study of T cell responses to AZD1222 COVID-19 vaccine. Generated by immunoSEQ multiplex PCR, the TCRdb table keeps only in-frame clones and is missing some. Found here are 58,000 or so clones, roughly 84% of them singletons; the top ten hold under 8%. The sample consisted of peripheral blood, taken on day 0 of AZD1222 vaccination. These TCRs come from an adult in good health.

The J gene is TRBJ2-7, the V gene TRBV11-3; no firm D call. Germline V gene sequence: CDR1 SGHNT, CDR2 YENEEA. Deletions cut 5 bases from V and 2 bases from J, with 13 bases between. This CDR3 spans 14 amino acids. CDR3 nucleotides: TGTGCCAGCAGCGAAGGGATAGAAACCTACGAGCAGTACTTC. As protein: CASSEGIETYEQYF.

The chain has TRBV4-2 and TRBJ2-3; D might be TRBD1 (7 bases). Looked up from germline, CDR1 is LGHNA and CDR2 is YNFKEQ. V was shortened by 3 bases and J by 2 bases, with 12 bases between the two germline ends. CDR3 length equals 15 residues. The CDR3 protein is CASSQEGQPTDTQYF. As DNA, the CDR3 is TGTGCCAGCAGCCAGGAGGGACAGCCCACAGATACGCAGTATTTT.

This clone was found a few times. The chain carries TRBV9 and TRBJ1-2; D gene unclear. V was shortened by 0 bases and J by 9 bases, with 6 bases between the two germline ends. This CDR3 is 11 amino acids long. CDR1 and CDR2 (germline): SGDLS, YYNGEE. The chain's CDR3 is CASSVASRYTF. CDR3 nucleotide sequence: TGTGCCAGCAGCGTAGCGTCCCGCTACACCTTC.

V gene TRBV4-1 combines with J gene TRBJ2-3; TRBD2 matches 11 bases. V was clipped by 1 base and J by 4 bases; unmatched bases: 19. Germline V gene lookup returns CDR1 MGHRA and CDR2 YSYEKL. The CDR3 contains 21 residues. Here the CDR3 DNA reads TGCGCCAGCAGCCAAGTTGGCTTGGGGCTAGCGGGGGGATCGAAGTCAGATACGCAGTATTTT. It translates to CASSQVGLGLAGGSKSDTQYF.

The chain employs TRBV7-9 and TRBJ2-3; D gene uncertain. Trimming left V 3 bases short and J 2 bases short, with 6 bases between. The CDR3 is 13 residues long. Germline V gene lookup returns CDR1 SEHNR and CDR2 FQNEAQ (reference sequence). The CDR3 DNA is TGTGCCAGCAGCTTTGAAGTCACAGATACGCAGTATTTT. Translation: CASSFEVTDTQYF.

The table lists this clone with a count of one. The chain carries TRBV6-6 and TRBJ1-5; 8 bases agree with TRBD1. There are 15 residues in the CDR3. Germline values: CDR1 MNHNY, CDR2 SVGAGI (reference sequence). Trimming took 4 bases from V and 10 from J; bases not matched to a gene: 12. This CDR3 reads CASSLETGADGPQHF. The CDR3 DNA reads as TGTGCCAGCAGTTTAGAGACAGGGGCTGATGGCCCCCAGCATTTT.

The count of this clone is one. The chain couples TRBV30 to TRBJ2-7; 8 bases line up with TRBD1. Trimming at V came to 8 bases and at J to 6 bases, leaving 18 bases not matched to a gene. Germline V CDR1 and CDR2: GTSNPN, SVGIG (reference sequence). The CDR3 is 15 residues long. CDR3 sequence reads: CAQGRDRSFPGEQYF. The CDR3 DNA reads TGTGCCCAAGGGCGGGACAGGTCCTTTCCTGGCGAGCAGTACTTC.

The chain has TRBV4-2 and TRBJ1-1, with D possibly matching TRBD1 (5 bases). Between the trimmed V and J ends, which lost 2 bases and 1 base, there was a span of 8 bases. The CDR3 spans 14 residues. Germline V gene data show CDR1 as LGHNA and CDR2 as YNFKEQ. The CDR3 spells CASSQIGGNTEAFF. DNA for the CDR3: TGTGCCAGCAGCCAAATTGGGGGGAACACTGAAGCTTTCTTT.

J is TRBJ2-1 and V is TRBV13; D not certain. Germline V CDR1 and CDR2: PRHDT, FYEKMQ (reference sequence). The CDR3 sequence is 14 residues long. V lost 5 bases and J lost 1, with 9 bases in between. The CDR3 DNA sequence: TGTGCCAGCAGCCTCCGGGCTTCCTACAATGAGCAGTTCTTC. The encoded protein is CASSLRASYNEQFF.

The gene calls are TRBV5-4 and TRBJ1-6; D may be TRBD1 (5 bases). The CDR3 contains 17 residues. Germline V gene data show CDR1 as SGHNT and CDR2 as YYREEE (reference sequence). V dropped 2 bases and J dropped 3 bases, with 15 bases sitting between them. In DNA form, the CDR3 reads TGTGCCAGCAGCTTCTCTCGGGGGAGAGGCTATAATTCACCCCTCCACTTT. Translating gives CASSFSRGRGYNSPLHF.

The chain recombines TRBV6-1 with TRBJ2-5, with 9 bases matching TRBD2. Germline V gene lookup returns CDR1 MNHNS and CDR2 SASEGT. This CDR3 is built from 18 residues. Trimming removed 2 bases from V and 5 bases from J; junction bases left unmatched: 15. CDR3 DNA sequence: TGTGCCAGCAGTGAATTGACCGGGAGCGGGGGGCAGGGGGAGACCCAGTACTTC. It encodes CASSELTGSGGQGETQYF.

The CDR3 bases are TGTGCCAGCAAGGGACTGGCCTACAATGAGCAGTTCTTC. Its protein is CASKGLAYNEQFF. The chain uses TRBV6-5 and TRBJ2-1, with D maybe TRBD2 (6 bases). The CDR3 has 13 residues. In germline, CDR1 is MNHEY, CDR2 SVGAGI. V was shortened by 7 bases and J by 2 bases, with 9 bases between the two germline ends.

V and J are TRBV5-1 and TRBJ2-7; TRBD1 is a possible D gene (6 bases). Germline lookup yields CDR1 SGHRS and CDR2 YFSETQ. This CDR3 has 13 amino acids. V lost 4 bases, J lost 5 bases, and 13 bases lay in between. DNA for the CDR3: TGCGCCAGCAGCCACAGGGTAGGCAACGAGCAGTACTTC. Residues: CASSHRVGNEQYF. Full variable domain (rest looked up from reference TRBV5-1 and TRBJ2-7): KAGVTQTPRYLIKTRGQQVTLSCSPISGHRSVSWYQQTPGQGLQFLFEYFSETQRNKGNFPGRFSGRQFSNSRSEMNVSTLELGDSALYLCASSHRVGNEQYFGPGTRLTVT.

The chain employs TRBV6-5 and TRBJ2-1; unclear D gene. The CDR3 contains 11 residues. Between the trimmed V and J ends, which lost 5 bases and 4 bases, there was a span of 3 bases. Germline V CDR1 and CDR2: MNHEY, SVGAGI. The CDR3 loop is CASSRYNEQFF. The CDR3 DNA reads as TGTGCCAGCAGTAGGTACAATGAGCAGTTCTTC.

V is TRBV13 and J is TRBJ2-1; the match to TRBD2 covers 7 bases. The CDR3 length is 16 residues. J was trimmed by 2 bases and V by 5 bases; bases with no gene match: 9. Germline loops: CDR1 PRHDT, CDR2 FYEKMQ (reference sequence). The CDR3: CASSPGASGAYNEQFF. Here the CDR3 DNA reads TGTGCCAGCAGCCCTGGGGCTAGCGGAGCCTACAATGAGCAGTTCTTC.

The chain carries TRBV9 and TRBJ2-3; D may match TRBD1 or TRBD2 (5 bases each). From germline, CDR1 is SGDLS and CDR2 YYNGEE. V lost 3 bases and J 4 bases, leaving 12 bases between the germline ends. The CDR3 extends over 14 amino acids. The CDR3: CASSDSRDADTQYF. For the CDR3, the DNA is TGTGCCAGCAGCGATTCTCGGGACGCAGATACGCAGTATTTT.

As DNA, the CDR3 is TGTGCCAGCAGTGGAAGAACTGAAGCTTTCTTT. Its protein product is CASSGRTEAFF. The genes are TRBV6-2 or TRBV6-3 and TRBJ1-1; D unclear. CDR3 length: 11 residues. Trimming stripped 5 bases from V and 5 bases from J, with 6 bases between. Germline loops: CDR1 MNHEY, CDR2 SVGEGT.

This chain connects TRBV27 to TRBJ1-3; tentative D call: TRBD1 (5 bases). The germline V gene has CDR1 MNHEY and CDR2 SMNVEV (reference sequence). This CDR3 contains 19 residues. Trimming took 5 bases from V and 0 from J, leaving 23 bases between them. The CDR3 is CASSPVGVGQGISGNTIYF. CDR3 bases: TGTGCCAGCAGTCCTGTCGGTGTGGGGCAGGGCATCTCTGGAAACACCATATATTTT.

The V call is TRBV5-4, the J call TRBJ1-3; D is unclear. With 0 bases removed from V and 0 bases from J, the gap between germline ends came to 10 bases. CDR1 and CDR2 from the germline V gene are SGHNT and YYREEE (reference sequence). CDR3 length: 16 amino acids. The CDR3 sequence: CASSLGQAISGNTIYF. The CDR3 DNA is TGTGCCAGCAGCTTGGGGCAGGCAATCTCTGGAAACACCATATATTTT.

This rearrangement joins TRBV7-9 to TRBJ2-1; possibly TRBD1 for D (6 bases). V lost 5 bases, J lost 0 bases, and 17 bases lay in between. The CDR3 contains 17 residues. Germline V gene data show CDR1 as SEHNR and CDR2 as FQNEAQ (reference sequence). Written as DNA, the CDR3 is TGTGCCAGCAGCAACGGACAGAAAGGACTCTCCTACAATGAGCAGTTCTTC. Its translation: CASSNGQKGLSYNEQFF. Variable domain in full (rest from reference TRBV7-9 and TRBJ2-1): DTGVSQNPRHKITKRGQNVTFRCDPISEHNRLYWYRQTLGQGPEFLTYFQNEAQLEKSRLLSDRFSAERPKGSFSTLEIQRTEQGDSAMYLCASSNGQKGLSYNEQFFGPGTRLTVL.